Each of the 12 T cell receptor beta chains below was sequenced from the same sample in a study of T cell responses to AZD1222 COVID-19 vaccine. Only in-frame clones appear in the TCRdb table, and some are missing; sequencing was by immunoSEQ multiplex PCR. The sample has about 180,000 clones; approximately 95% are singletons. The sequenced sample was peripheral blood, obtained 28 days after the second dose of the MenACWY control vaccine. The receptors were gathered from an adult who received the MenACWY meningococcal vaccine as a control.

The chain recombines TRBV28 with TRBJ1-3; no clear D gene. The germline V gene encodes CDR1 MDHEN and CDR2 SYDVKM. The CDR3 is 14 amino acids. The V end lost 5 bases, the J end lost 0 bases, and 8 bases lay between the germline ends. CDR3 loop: CASSPRVSGNTIYF. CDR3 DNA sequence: TGTGCCAGCAGTCCACGGGTCTCTGGAAACACCATATATTTT.

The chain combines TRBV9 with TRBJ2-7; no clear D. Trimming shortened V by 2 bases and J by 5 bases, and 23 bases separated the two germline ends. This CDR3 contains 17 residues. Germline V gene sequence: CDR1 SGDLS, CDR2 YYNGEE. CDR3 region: CASSVDPYWTLPNEQYF. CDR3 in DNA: TGTGCCAGCAGCGTTGACCCATACTGGACCCTCCCGAACGAGCAGTACTTC. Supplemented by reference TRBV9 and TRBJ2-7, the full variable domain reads DSGVTQTPKHLITATGQRVTLRCSPRSGDLSVYWYQQSLDQGLQFLIQYYNGEERAKGNILERFSAQQFPDLHSELNLSSLELGDSALYFCASSVDPYWTLPNEQYFGPGTRLTVT.

The CDR3 coding sequence is TGTGCCAGCAGTTTCGGTTCAGGGGGGAACTATGGCTACACCTTC. Translated, it gives CASSFGSGGNYGYTF. The chain employs TRBV28 and TRBJ1-2; TRBD1 matches 7 bases. The CDR3 has 15 amino acids. Germline V lookup: CDR1 MDHEN, CDR2 SYDVKM. J was trimmed by 2 bases and V by 3 bases; bases with no gene match: 6.

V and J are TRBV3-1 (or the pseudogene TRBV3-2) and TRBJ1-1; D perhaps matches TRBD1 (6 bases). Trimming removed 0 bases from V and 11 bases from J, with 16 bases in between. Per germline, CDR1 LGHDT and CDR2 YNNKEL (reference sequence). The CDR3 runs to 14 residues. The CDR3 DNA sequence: TGTGCCAGCAGCCAAGATCCGGGGAACAGGGAGGCTTTCTTT. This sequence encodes CASSQDPGNREAFF.

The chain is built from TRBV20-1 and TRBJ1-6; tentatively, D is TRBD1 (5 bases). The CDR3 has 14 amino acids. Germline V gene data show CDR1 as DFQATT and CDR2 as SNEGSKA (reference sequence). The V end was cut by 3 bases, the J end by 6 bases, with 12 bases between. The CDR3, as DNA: TGCAGTGCTAGTCCGGGGGGTGGTAATTCACCCCTCCACTTT. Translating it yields CSASPGGGNSPLHF.

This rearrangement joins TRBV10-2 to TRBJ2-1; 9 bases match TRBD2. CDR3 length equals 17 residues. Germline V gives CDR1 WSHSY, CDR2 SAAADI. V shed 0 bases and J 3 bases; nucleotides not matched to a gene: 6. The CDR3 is CASSESPSGAIYNEQFF. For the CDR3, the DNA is TGCGCCAGCAGTGAGTCCCCTAGCGGGGCGATCTACAATGAGCAGTTCTTC.

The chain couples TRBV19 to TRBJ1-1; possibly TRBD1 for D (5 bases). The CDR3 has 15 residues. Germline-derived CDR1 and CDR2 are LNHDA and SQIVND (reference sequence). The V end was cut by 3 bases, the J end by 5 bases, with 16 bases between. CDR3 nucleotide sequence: TGTGCCAGTAGTATTCAATCCGCAGGGAAGACTGAAGCTTTCTTT. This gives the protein CASSIQSAGKTEAFF.

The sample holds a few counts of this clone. The CDR3 DNA sequence: TGTGCCAGCAGTTACTCCCGGAGGACTCCTAACTATGGCTACACCTTC. Its translation: CASSYSRRTPNYGYTF. The chain recombines TRBV6-5 with TRBJ1-2, with no clear D. The CDR3 has 16 amino acids. The V gene's germline CDR1 is MNHEY and CDR2 SVGAGI. Between the trimmed V and J ends, which lost 0 bases and 0 bases, there was a span of 11 bases.

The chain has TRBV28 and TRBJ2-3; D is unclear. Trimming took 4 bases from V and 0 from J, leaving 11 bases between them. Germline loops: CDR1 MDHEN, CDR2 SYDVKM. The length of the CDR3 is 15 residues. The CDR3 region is CASSSRQLSTDTQYF. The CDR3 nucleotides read TGTGCCAGCAGTTCCCGCCAACTTAGCACAGATACGCAGTATTTT.

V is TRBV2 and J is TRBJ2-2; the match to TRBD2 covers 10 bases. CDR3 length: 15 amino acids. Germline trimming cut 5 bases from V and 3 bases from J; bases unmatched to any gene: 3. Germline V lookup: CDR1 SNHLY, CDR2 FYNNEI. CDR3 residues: CASSRLAGDTGELFF. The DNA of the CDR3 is TGTGCCAGCAGTCGGCTAGCGGGGGACACCGGGGAGCTGTTTTTT.

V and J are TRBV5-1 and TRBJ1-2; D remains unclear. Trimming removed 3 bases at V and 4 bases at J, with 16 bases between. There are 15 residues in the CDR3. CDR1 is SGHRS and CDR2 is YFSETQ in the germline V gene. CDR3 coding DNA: TGCGCCAGCAGCTCCCGGAGCACCCCTGGCTATGGCTACACCTTC. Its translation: CASSSRSTPGYGYTF.

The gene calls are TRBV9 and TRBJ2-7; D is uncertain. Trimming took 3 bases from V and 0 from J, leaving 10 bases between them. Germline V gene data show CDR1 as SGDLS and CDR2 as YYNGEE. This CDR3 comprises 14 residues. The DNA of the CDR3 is TGTGCCAGCAGCGCCCACGGAGCCTCCTACGAGCAGTACTTC. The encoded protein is CASSAHGASYEQYF.